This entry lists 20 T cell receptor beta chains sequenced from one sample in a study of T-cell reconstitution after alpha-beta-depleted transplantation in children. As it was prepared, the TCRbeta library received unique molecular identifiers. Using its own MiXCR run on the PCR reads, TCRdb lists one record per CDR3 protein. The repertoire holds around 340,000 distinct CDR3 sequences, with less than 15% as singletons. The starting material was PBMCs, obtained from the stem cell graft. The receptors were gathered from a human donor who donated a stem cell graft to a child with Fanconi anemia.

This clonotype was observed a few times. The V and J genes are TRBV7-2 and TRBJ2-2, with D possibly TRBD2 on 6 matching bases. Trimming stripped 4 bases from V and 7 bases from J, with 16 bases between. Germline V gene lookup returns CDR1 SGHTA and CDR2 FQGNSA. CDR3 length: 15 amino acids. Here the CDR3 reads CASSSGVAGYGELFF. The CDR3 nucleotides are TGTGCCAGCAGCTCCGGTGTGGCGGGGTACGGGGAGCTGTTTTTT.

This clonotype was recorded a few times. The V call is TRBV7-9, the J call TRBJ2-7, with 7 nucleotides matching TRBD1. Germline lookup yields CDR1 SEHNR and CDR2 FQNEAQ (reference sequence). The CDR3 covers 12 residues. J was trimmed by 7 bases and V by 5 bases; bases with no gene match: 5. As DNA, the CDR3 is TGTGCCAGCAGCCTGACGACAGGGGAGCAGTACTTC. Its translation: CASSLTTGEQYF.

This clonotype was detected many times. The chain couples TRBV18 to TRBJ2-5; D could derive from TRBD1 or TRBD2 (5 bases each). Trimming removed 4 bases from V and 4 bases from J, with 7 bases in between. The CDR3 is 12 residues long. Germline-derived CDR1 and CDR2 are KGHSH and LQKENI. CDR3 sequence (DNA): TGTGCCAGCTCACGGGACGGAGAGACCCAGTACTTC. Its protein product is CASSRDGETQYF.

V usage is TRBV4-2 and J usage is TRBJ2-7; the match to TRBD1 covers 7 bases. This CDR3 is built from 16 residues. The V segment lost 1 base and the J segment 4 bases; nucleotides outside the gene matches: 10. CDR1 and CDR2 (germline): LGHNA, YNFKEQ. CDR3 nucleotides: TGTGCCAGCAGCCAAGTGACAGGGAAGAGCTTGTACGAGCAGTACTTC. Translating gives CASSQVTGKSLYEQYF.

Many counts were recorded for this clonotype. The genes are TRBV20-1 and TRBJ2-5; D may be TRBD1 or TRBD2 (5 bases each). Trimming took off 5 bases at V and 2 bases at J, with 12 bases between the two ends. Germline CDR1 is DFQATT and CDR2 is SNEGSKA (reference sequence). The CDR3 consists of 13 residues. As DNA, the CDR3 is TGCAGTGCTGCAGGGACGGGACAAGAGACCCAGTACTTC. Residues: CSAAGTGQETQYF.

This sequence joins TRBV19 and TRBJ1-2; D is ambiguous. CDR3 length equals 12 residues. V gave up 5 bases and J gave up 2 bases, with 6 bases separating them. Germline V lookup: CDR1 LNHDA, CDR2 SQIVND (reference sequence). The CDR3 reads CASSEINYGYTF. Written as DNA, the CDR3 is TGTGCCAGTAGTGAAATCAACTATGGCTACACCTTC.

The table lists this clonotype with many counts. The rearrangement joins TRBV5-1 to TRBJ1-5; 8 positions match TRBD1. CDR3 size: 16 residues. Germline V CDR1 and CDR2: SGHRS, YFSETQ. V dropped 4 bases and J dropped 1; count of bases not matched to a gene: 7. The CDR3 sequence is CASSEGQGGSNQPQHF. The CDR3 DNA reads TGCGCCAGCAGCGAAGGACAGGGCGGCAGCAATCAGCCCCAGCATTTT.

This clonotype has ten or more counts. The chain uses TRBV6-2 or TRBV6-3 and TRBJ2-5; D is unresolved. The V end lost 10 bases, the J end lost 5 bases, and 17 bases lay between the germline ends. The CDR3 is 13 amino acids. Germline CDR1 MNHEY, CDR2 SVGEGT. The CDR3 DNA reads TGTGCCACCAACCTACCGGGTCGGGAGACCCAGTACTTC. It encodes CATNLPGRETQYF.

This chain's CDR3 is CASSDHTSLTGVVSYEQYF. In DNA form, the CDR3 reads TGTGCCAGCAGCGACCACACCTCCTTAACAGGGGTAGTGTCCTACGAGCAGTACTTC. The V call is TRBV7-6, the J call TRBJ2-7; TRBD1 agrees at 7 bases. V lost 5 bases to trimming and J lost 1 base; unmatched junction nucleotides: 20. CDR1 and CDR2 (germline): SGHVS, FNYEAQ. The CDR3 length is 19 residues.

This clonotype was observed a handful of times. CDR3 amino acids: CASTPGNRDQPQHF. CDR3 DNA: TGCGCCAGCACTCCAGGGAACAGAGATCAGCCCCAGCATTTT. The chain carries TRBV10-2 and TRBJ1-5, with D perhaps matching TRBD1 (5 bases). Trimming cost V 7 bases and J 5 bases, with 15 bases left between them. CDR1 and CDR2 (germline): WSHSY, SAAADI. This CDR3 is built from 14 residues.

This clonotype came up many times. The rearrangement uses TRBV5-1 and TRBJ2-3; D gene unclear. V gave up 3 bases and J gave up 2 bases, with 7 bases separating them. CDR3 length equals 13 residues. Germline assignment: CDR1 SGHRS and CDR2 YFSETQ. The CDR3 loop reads CASSSGPTDTQYF. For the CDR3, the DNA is TGCGCCAGCAGCTCCGGGCCCACAGATACGCAGTATTTT.

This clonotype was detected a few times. CDR3 sequence reads: CASSLGQGAATGELFF. DNA of the CDR3: TGCGCCAGCAGCTTGGGCCAGGGGGCTGCCACCGGGGAGCTGTTTTTT. J is TRBJ2-2 and V is TRBV5-1; 8 bases agree with TRBD1. The V gene's germline CDR1 is SGHRS and CDR2 YFSETQ. V shed 0 bases and J 4 bases; nucleotides not matched to a gene: 5. The CDR3 consists of 16 residues.

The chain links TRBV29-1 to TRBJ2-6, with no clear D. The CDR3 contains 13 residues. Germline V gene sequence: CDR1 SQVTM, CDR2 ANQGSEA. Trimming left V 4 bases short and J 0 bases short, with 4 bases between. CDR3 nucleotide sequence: TGCAGCGTTGTCGGCTCTGGGGCCAACGTCCTGACTTTC. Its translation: CSVVGSGANVLTF.

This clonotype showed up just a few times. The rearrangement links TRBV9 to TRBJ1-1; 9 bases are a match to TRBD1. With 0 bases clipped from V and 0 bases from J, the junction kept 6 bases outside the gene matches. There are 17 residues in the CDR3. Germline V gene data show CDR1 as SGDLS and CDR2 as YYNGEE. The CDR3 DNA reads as TGTGCCAGCAGCGTAGCCGGGACAGGGATTGTGAACACTGAAGCTTTCTTT. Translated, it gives CASSVAGTGIVNTEAFF.

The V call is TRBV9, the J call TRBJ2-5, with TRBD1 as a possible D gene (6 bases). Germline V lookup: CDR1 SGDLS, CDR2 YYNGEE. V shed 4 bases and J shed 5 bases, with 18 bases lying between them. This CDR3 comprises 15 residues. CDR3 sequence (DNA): TGTGCCAGCAGCCGCCGACAGGACAGTCGGGAGACCCAGTACTTC. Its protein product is CASSRRQDSRETQYF.

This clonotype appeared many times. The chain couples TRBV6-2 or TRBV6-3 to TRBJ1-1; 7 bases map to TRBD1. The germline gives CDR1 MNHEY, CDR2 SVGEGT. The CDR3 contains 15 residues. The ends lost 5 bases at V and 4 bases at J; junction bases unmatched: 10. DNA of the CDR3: TGTGCCAGCAGTACCGACAGGGCGATATCCACTGAAGCTTTCTTT. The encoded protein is CASSTDRAISTEAFF.

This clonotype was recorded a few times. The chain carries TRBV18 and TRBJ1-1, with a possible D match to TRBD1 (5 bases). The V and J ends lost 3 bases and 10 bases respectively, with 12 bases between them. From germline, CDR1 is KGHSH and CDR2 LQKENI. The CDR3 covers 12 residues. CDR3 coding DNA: TGTGCCAGCTCACCCCTGGGGCAAGCAGCTTTCTTT. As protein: CASSPLGQAAFF. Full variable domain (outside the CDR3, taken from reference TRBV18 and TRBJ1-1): NAGVMQNPRHLVRRRGQEARLRCSPMKGHSHVYWYRQLPEEGLKFMVYLQKENIIDESGMPKERFSAEFPKEGPSILRIQQVVRGDSAAYFCASSPLGQAAFFGQGTRLTVV.

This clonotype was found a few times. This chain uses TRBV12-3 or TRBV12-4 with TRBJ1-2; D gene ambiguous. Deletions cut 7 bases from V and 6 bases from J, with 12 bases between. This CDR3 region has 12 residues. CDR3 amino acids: CASTTFGNGYTF. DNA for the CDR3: TGTGCCAGCACCACTTTCGGGAATGGCTACACCTTC.

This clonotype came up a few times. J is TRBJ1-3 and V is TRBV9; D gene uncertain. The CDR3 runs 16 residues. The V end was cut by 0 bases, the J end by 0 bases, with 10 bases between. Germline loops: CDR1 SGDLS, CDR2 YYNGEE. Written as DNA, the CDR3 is TGTGCCAGCAGCGTAGACATGGCGGGCTCTGGAAACACCATATATTTT. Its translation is CASSVDMAGSGNTIYF.

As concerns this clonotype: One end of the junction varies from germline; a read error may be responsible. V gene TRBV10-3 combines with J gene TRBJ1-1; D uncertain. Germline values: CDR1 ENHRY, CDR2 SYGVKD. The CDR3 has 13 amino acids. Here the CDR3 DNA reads TGTGCCATCCAATTTACCCAGAGCACTGAAGCTTCCTTT. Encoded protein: CAIQFTQSTEASF.